This T cell receptor (beta chain) came from a study of cytomegalovirus exposure and HLA in healthy donors. Germline V gives CDR1 SGHDT, CDR2 YYEEEE. The CDR3 is 16 amino acids. V shed 4 bases and J 5 bases; nucleotides not matched to a gene: 10. Researchers ran the PCR with 60 Vbeta and 13 Jbeta primers. Profiled with immunoSEQ multiplex PCR; TCRdb holds only in-frame clones, not every one. Of some 150,000 clones listed, about 70% are singletons. Material for sequencing was PBMCs. This sequence originates from a woman aged 55-70 years in good health and CMV-seropositive. The V and J genes are TRBV5-6 and TRBJ1-1, with 11 nucleotides matching TRBD1. CDR3 region: CASSPDRGHKGTEAFF. The CDR3 DNA is TGTGCCAGCAGCCCGGACAGGGGGCATAAAGGGACTGAAGCTTTCTTT.